This entry lists 6 T cell receptor beta chains sequenced from one sample in a study of cytomegalovirus exposure and HLA in healthy donors. Use of 60 Vbeta and 13 Jbeta primers characterized the PCR. Repertoires were generated with immunoSEQ multiplex PCR, while TCRdb's copy carries only in-frame clones and drops some. The repertoire has some 140,000 clones, more than 75% of them found once; the top ten carry 3.1%. The source material was PBMCs. These receptors all stem from a female donor in good health and CMV-seronegative.

The V and J genes are TRBV28 and TRBJ2-7; D is perhaps TRBD1 (6 bases). Germline loops: CDR1 MDHEN, CDR2 SYDVKM. The CDR3 has 15 residues. The ends were cut back, 7 bases at V and 1 base at J, with 17 bases in the middle. The CDR3, as DNA: TGTGCCAGCACCCTTCCGGGACATGCGTCCTACGAGCAGTACTTC. Its protein is CASTLPGHASYEQYF.

The chain uses TRBV5-5 and TRBJ1-2, with D possibly being TRBD1 (5 bases). V lost 6 bases and J lost 3, with 21 bases in between. CDR3 size: 16 residues. Per germline, CDR1 SGHKS and CDR2 YYEKEE (reference sequence). The CDR3 DNA follows: TGTGCCAGCACCAAGGCACTACGGGGGTACGACTATGGCTACACCTTC. Encoded protein: CASTKALRGYDYGYTF.

The J gene is TRBJ2-3, the V gene TRBV19, with a tentative D call TRBD1 (5 bases). The CDR3 sequence is 16 residues long. Germline CDR1 reads LNHDA; CDR2 reads SQIVND (reference sequence). The V end was cut by 1 base, the J end by 4 bases, with 15 bases between. The CDR3 sequence: CASSIGFGREADTQYF. The CDR3 nucleotides are TGTGCCAGTAGTATAGGGTTCGGCAGGGAAGCAGATACGCAGTATTTT.

The sample holds one count of this clone. The CDR3 sequence: CASSLGCGPSGNTIYF. The CDR3, as DNA: TGTGCCAGCAGCTTAGGATGCGGGCCCTCTGGAAACACCATATATTTT. The J gene is TRBJ1-3, the V gene TRBV7-4; D gene uncertain. Germline values: CDR1 SGHVT, CDR2 SQSDAQ. The CDR3 has 16 amino acids. V was pared by 1 base and J by 0 bases, with 10 bases between.

The chain uses TRBV23-1 and TRBJ2-5, with 9 bases that match TRBD1. TRBV23-1 is an ORF, with its function uncertain. V lost 0 bases to trimming and J lost 1 base; unmatched junction nucleotides: 15. The CDR3 is 20 amino acids. In nucleotides, the CDR3 is TGCGCCAGCAGTCAATCTTCAAGAAAACGGACAGGGGTACTCCAAGAGACCCAGTACTTC. Amino acids: CASSQSSRKRTGVLQETQYF.

J is TRBJ1-2 and V is TRBV30; 7 bases match TRBD1. CDR3 size: 12 residues. Unmatched junction bases numbered 6, after V lost 4 bases and J lost 7 bases. CDR1 and CDR2 (germline): GTSNPN, SVGIG (reference sequence). CDR3 amino acids: CAWTTGSGGYTF. DNA for the CDR3: TGTGCCTGGACGACAGGGTCCGGTGGCTACACCTTC.